This paragraph covers one T cell receptor beta chain sequence. The antigen remains undetermined. This entry belongs to a study of T cell responses to AZD1222 COVID-19 vaccine. At the level of the study: Timing groups of about 4 and about 12 weeks for second doses were pooled. Study results and caveats: Repertoire sampling happened only post peak T cell response. When two AZD1222 doses had been given, Spike-specific TCR breadth and depth rose. Just five or six AZD1222 recipients were seropositive at baseline.

Sequenced by immunoSEQ multiplex PCR; TCRdb stores in-frame clones only, minus some. The sample has some 140,000 clones, around 90% seen once. Germline V CDR1 and CDR2: LGHNT, FRNRAP. J lost 1 base, V lost 6 bases, and 1 base had no gene match. The CDR3 is made up of 15 amino acids. The receptor was derived from an adult in good health. The chain links TRBV12-5 to TRBJ2-6; 9 bases line up with TRBD1. Specimen: peripheral blood, collected on day 0 of AZD1222 vaccination. CDR3 in amino acids: CASGGQGSGANVLTF. As DNA, the CDR3 is TGTGCTAGTGGGGGACAGGGTTCTGGGGCCAACGTCCTGACTTTC.